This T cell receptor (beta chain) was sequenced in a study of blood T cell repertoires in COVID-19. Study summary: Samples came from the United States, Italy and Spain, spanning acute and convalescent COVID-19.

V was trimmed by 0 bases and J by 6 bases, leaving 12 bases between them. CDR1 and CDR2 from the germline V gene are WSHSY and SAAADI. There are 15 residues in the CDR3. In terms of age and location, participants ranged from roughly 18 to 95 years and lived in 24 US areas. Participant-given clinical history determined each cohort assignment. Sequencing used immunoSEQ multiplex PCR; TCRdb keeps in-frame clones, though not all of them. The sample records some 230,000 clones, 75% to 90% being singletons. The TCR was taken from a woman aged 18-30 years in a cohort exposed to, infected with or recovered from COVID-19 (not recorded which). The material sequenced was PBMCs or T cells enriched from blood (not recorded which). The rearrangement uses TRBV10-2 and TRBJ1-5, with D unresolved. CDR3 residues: CASSESREGGQPQHF. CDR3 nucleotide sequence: TGCGCCAGCAGTGAGTCAAGGGAGGGAGGTCAGCCCCAGCATTTT.